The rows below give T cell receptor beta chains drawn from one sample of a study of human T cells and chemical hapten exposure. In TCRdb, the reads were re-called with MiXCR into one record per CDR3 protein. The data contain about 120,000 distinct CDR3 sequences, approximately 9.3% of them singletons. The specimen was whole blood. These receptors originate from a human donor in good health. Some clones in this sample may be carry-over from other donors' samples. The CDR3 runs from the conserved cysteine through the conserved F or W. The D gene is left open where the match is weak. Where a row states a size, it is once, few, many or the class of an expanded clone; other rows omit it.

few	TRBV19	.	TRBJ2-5	TGTGCCAGTAGTATAGATCTAAGGTCCAGGTTCACGGAGACCCAGTACTTC	CASSIDLRSRFTETQYF
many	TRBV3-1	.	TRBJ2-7	TGTGCCAGCAGCCAAGATTTATCAGGCGGGCAGTACTTC	CASSQDLSGGQYF
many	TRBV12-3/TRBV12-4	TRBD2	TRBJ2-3	TGTGCCAGCAGTCCAGGGACTAGATTGGGCACAGATACGCAGTATTTT	CASSPGTRLGTDTQYF
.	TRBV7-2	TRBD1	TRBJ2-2	TGTGCCAGCAGCCGGAGGAGGGACAGGCGGCACACCGGGGAGCTGTTTTTT	CASSRRRDRRHTGELFF
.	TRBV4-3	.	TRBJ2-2	TGCGCCAGCAGCCAAGATCATAATACGGGTCTCATAGGCATAGTCGGGGAGCTGTTTTTT	CASSQDHNTGLIGIVGELFF
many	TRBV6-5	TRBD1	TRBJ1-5	TGTGCCAGCAGGAGCGGACAGGGGGTTGGTCAGCCCCAGCATTTT	CASRSGQGVGQPQHF
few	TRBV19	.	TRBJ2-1	TGTGCCACCACGATAGCCAGCTCCTACAATGAGCAGTTCTTC	CATTIASSYNEQFF
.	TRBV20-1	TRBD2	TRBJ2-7	TGCAGTGCTAGAGTAGCGGGAGCGTACGAGCAGTACTTC	CSARVAGAYEQYF
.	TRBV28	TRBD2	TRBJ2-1	TGTGCCAGCAGTTTTAAACTAGCGGGGGGGCCAACGTTTGAGCAGTTCTTC	CASSFKLAGGPTFEQFF
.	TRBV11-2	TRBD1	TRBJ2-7	TGTGCCAGCAGCTTAACCCCCGTGGCAGGGGGCAGTAGGGAGCAGTACTTC	CASSLTPVAGGSREQYF
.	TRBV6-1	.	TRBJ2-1	TGTGCCAGCAGTGAAGCCCAAGCCTCTAGCAGGCCACTCTACAATGAGCAGTTCTTC	CASSEAQASSRPLYNEQFF
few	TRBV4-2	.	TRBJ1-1	TGTGCCAGCAGCCAAGATCTAGGCAGGACGAACACTGAAGCTTTCTTT	CASSQDLGRTNTEAFF
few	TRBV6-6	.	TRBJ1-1	TGTGCCAGCAGTTACGATGGGGGGGGCACTGAAGCTTTCTTT	CASSYDGGGTEAFF
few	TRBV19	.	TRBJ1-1	TGTGCCAGTAGTTTCGGGGGGGGCACTGAAGCTTTCTTT	CASSFGGGTEAFF
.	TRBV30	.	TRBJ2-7	TGTGCCTGGAGTGCAGGGGCCTACGAGCAGTACTTC	CAWSAGAYEQYF
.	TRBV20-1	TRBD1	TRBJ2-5	TGCAGTGCTAGAACAGGGGTCGGGGAGACCCAGTACTTC	CSARTGVGETQYF
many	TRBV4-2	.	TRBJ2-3	TGTGCCAGCGCGAGGGGGGCCGAGAGCACAGATACGCAGTATTTT	CASARGAESTDTQYF
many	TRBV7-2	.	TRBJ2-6	TGTGCCAGCAGCGGGGACGGAGGCTCTGGGGCCAACGTCCTGACTTTC	CASSGDGGSGANVLTF
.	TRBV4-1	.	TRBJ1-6	TGCGCCAGCAGCCCGTGGACAGAAAATAATTCACCCCTCCACTTT	CASSPWTENNSPLHF
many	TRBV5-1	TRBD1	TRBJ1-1	TGCGCCTCAGCGTTGGCAGGGGGCTACACTGAAGCTTTCTTT	CASALAGGYTEAFF
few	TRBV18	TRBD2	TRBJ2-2	TGTGCCAGCTCACCGAAGGCGGGAGGCACCGGGGAGCTGTTTTTT	CASSPKAGGTGELFF
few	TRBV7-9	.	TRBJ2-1	TGTGCCAGCAGCTTAGAACTAAACAATGAGCAGTTCTTC	CASSLELNNEQFF
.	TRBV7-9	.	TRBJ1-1	TGTGCCAGCAGCCCCTCCCCGGGGCAGAAGAACACTGAAGCTTTCTTT	CASSPSPGQKNTEAFF
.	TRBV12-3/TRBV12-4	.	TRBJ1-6	TGTGCCAGCAGTCCTACGAATTCACCCCTCCACTTT	CASSPTNSPLHF